The 17 T cell receptor beta chains reported below all come from one sample, sequenced in a study of cytomegalovirus exposure and HLA in healthy donors. Sequencing used immunoSEQ multiplex PCR; TCRdb keeps in-frame clones, though not all of them. The table lists about 130,000 clones, approximately 91% of them singletons. Sequenced material: PBMCs. The receptors originated from a woman younger than 35 in good health and CMV-seronegative.

V is TRBV27 and J is TRBJ2-1; a weak D match, TRBD1 (6 bases). The length of the CDR3 is 11 residues. The V gene's germline CDR1 is MNHEY and CDR2 SMNVEV (reference sequence). V lost 4 bases and J 14 bases, leaving 12 bases between the germline ends. The CDR3 sequence: CASSSTGREFF. The CDR3 coding sequence is TGTGCCAGCAGTTCGACAGGAAGGGAGTTCTTC.

The rearrangement uses TRBV13 and TRBJ2-4, with 7 positions matching TRBD1. The germline CDR1 and CDR2 sequences are PRHDT and FYEKMQ (reference sequence). Trimming removed 3 bases from V and 3 bases from J; junction bases left unmatched: 5. This CDR3 has 15 amino acids. This CDR3 is CASSFRGGDKNIQYF. The CDR3 coding sequence is TGTGCCAGCAGCTTTAGAGGGGGCGACAAAAACATTCAGTACTTC.

This chain joins TRBV19 and TRBJ1-5; D unclear. CDR3 length: 13 amino acids. Germline-derived CDR1 and CDR2 are LNHDA and SQIVND (reference sequence). Trimming took 1 base from V and 6 from J, leaving 7 bases between them. The CDR3: CASSIVSGQPQHF. CDR3 in DNA: TGTGCCAGTAGTATAGTCAGTGGTCAGCCCCAGCATTTT. Looking up the rest from reference TRBV19 and TRBJ1-5 gives the full variable domain: DGGITQSPKYLFRKEGQNVTLSCEQNLNHDAMYWYRQDPGQGLRLIYYSQIVNDFQKGDIAEGYSVSREKKESFPLTVTSAQKNPTAFYLCASSIVSGQPQHFGDGTRLSIL.

J is TRBJ2-7 and V is TRBV2, with 7 bases fitting TRBD2. The CDR3 is 15 residues long. The germline V gene encodes CDR1 SNHLY and CDR2 FYNNEI. V dropped 5 bases and J dropped 4; count of bases not matched to a gene: 11. CDR3 amino acids: CASSPGLGSIYEQYF. The CDR3 bases are TGTGCCAGCAGTCCCGGACTAGGTAGCATTTACGAGCAGTACTTC.

This chain connects TRBV9 to TRBJ2-7, with D tentatively TRBD2 (6 bases). Per the germline V gene, CDR1 is SGDLS and CDR2 is YYNGEE. Trimming removed 5 bases from V and 7 bases from J, with 25 bases in between. This CDR3 region has 16 residues. The CDR3 reads CASSVEATRGLGEQYF. CDR3 sequence (DNA): TGTGCCAGCAGTGTGGAGGCGACGCGGGGTTTAGGGGAGCAGTACTTC.

V and J are TRBV19 and TRBJ1-1; TRBD1 aligns across 10 bases. The CDR3 contains 15 residues. V lost 5 bases and J lost 0; bases outside the gene matches: 3. Looked up from germline, CDR1 is LNHDA and CDR2 is SQIVND (reference sequence). The CDR3 DNA follows: TGTGCCAGTAGTCCGGGACAGGGGATGAACACTGAAGCTTTCTTT. As protein: CASSPGQGMNTEAFF.

The CDR3 region has the DNA TGTGCCAGCTCACCAAGGACTCCCTCCTACGAGCAGTACTTC. The encoded protein is CASSPRTPSYEQYF. The chain links TRBV18 to TRBJ2-7; tentative D call: TRBD2 (5 bases). Trimming left V 2 bases short and J 0 bases short, with 8 bases between. CDR3 length equals 14 residues. Germline CDR1 KGHSH, CDR2 LQKENI.

This chain joins TRBV11-2 and TRBJ2-3; 9 bases align to TRBD2. The germline V gene has CDR1 SGHAT and CDR2 FQNNGV. Losses at the gene ends were 2 bases for V and 1 base for J; bases not matched to a gene: 13. The CDR3 is made up of 19 amino acids. The CDR3 loop reads CASSLYEGSGRGGTDTQYF. As DNA, the CDR3 is TGTGCCAGCAGCTTATACGAGGGTAGCGGGAGAGGCGGCACAGATACGCAGTATTTT.

The chain joins TRBV11-3 to TRBJ1-1, with 7 bases lining up with TRBD1. The V and J ends lost 5 bases and 8 bases, in that order; junction bases with no gene match: 11. Looked up from germline, CDR1 is SGHNT and CDR2 is YENEEA. The CDR3 runs to 14 residues. CDR3 amino acids: CASSNNPGTAEAFF. The CDR3 DNA is TGTGCCAGCAGCAATAATCCCGGGACAGCCGAAGCTTTCTTT.

The chain has TRBV5-6 and TRBJ1-2; 7 bases map to TRBD1. This CDR3 is 16 amino acids long. Trimming at V came to 4 bases and at J to 8 bases, leaving 17 bases not matched to a gene. Per the germline V gene, CDR1 is SGHDT and CDR2 is YYEEEE. This chain's CDR3 is CASSLRDSDQTGGYTF. The CDR3 DNA follows: TGTGCCAGCAGCCTCCGGGACAGTGACCAAACGGGAGGCTACACCTTC.

This clone came up a few times. The chain combines TRBV9 with TRBJ2-7; tentative D call: TRBD2 (6 bases). The CDR3 spans 14 residues. From germline, CDR1 is SGDLS and CDR2 YYNGEE. V lost 0 bases and J 3 bases, leaving 10 bases between the germline ends. The CDR3 nucleotides read TGTGCCAGCAGCGTAGCGGCTAGCGACTACGAGCAGTACTTC. Residues: CASSVAASDYEQYF.

The chain combines TRBV23-1 with TRBJ2-2; a possible D gene is TRBD1 (6 bases). TRBV23-1 is classed as an ORF, of uncertain function. Trimming took 3 bases from V and 0 from J, leaving 11 bases between them. This CDR3 region has 16 residues. The chain's CDR3 is CASSHPGHTNTGELFF. The CDR3 DNA reads TGCGCCAGCAGTCACCCGGGACACACGAACACCGGGGAGCTGTTTTTT.

In this sample, this clone turned up once. The V call is TRBV7-6, the J call TRBJ2-1, with a possible D match to TRBD2 (5 bases). V was clipped by 0 bases and J by 8 bases, with 14 bases between them. Germline assignment: CDR1 SGHVS and CDR2 FNYEAQ. The CDR3 is 15 amino acids. CDR3 DNA: TGTGCCAGCAGCTTAGCGGTTCGGGGTTGGGATGAGCAGTTCTTC. Translating gives CASSLAVRGWDEQFF.

The genes are TRBV10-3 and TRBJ2-7; D is possibly TRBD1 (5 bases). The CDR3 contains 15 residues. V dropped 2 bases and J dropped 4 bases, with 15 bases sitting between them. Germline loops: CDR1 ENHRY, CDR2 SYGVKD. CDR3 residues: CAISETVGAGYEQYF. CDR3 sequence (DNA): TGTGCCATCAGTGAGACGGTAGGGGCTGGGTACGAGCAGTACTTC.

The gene calls are TRBV4-1 and TRBJ2-3; D possibly corresponds to TRBD2 (5 bases). Trimming removed 3 bases at V and 4 bases at J, with 17 bases between. Germline CDR1 and CDR2: MGHRA and YSYEKL. The CDR3 is 16 amino acids. The CDR3 spells CASSQIGVLSSDTQYF. CDR3 sequence (DNA): TGCGCCAGCAGCCAGATCGGGGTGCTGTCATCAGATACGCAGTATTTT.

V gene TRBV6-6 combines with J gene TRBJ2-3; D is possibly TRBD1 (7 bases). CDR3 size: 15 residues. The V end was cut by 0 bases, the J end by 4 bases, with 11 bases between. The germline gives CDR1 MNHNY, CDR2 SVGAGI (reference sequence). This CDR3 reads CASSYSTRGADTQYF. The CDR3, as DNA: TGTGCCAGCAGTTACTCGACCAGGGGGGCAGATACGCAGTATTTT.

This clone was recorded a few times. V gene TRBV11-3 combines with J gene TRBJ2-5; perhaps TRBD2 as D (5 bases). Trimming removed 3 bases from V and 2 bases from J, with 13 bases in between. This CDR3 is 15 amino acids long. Germline V gene lookup returns CDR1 SGHNT and CDR2 YENEEA. This chain's CDR3 is CASSFEGAEQETQYF. CDR3 in DNA: TGTGCCAGCAGCTTTGAGGGAGCGGAGCAAGAGACCCAGTACTTC.